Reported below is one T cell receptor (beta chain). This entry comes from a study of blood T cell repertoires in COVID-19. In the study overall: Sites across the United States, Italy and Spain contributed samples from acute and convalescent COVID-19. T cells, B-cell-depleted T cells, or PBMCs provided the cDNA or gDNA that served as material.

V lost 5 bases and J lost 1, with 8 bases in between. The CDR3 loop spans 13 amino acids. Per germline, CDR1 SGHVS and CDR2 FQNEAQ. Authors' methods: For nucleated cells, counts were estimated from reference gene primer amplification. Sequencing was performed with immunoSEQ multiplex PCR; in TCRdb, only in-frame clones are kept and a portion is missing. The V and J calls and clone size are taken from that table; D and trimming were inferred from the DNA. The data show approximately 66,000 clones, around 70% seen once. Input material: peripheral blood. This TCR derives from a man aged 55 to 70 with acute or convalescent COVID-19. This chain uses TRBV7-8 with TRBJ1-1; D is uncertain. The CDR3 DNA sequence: TGTGCCAGCAGCCAAACAGAGAACACTGAAGCTTTCTTT. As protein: CASSQTENTEAFF. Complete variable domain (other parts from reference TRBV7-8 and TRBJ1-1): GAGVSQSPRYKVAKRGQDVALRCDPISGHVSLFWYQQALGQGPEFLTYFQNEAQLDKSGLPSDRFFAERPEGSVSTLKIQRTQQEDSAVYLCASSQTENTEAFFGQGTRLTVV.